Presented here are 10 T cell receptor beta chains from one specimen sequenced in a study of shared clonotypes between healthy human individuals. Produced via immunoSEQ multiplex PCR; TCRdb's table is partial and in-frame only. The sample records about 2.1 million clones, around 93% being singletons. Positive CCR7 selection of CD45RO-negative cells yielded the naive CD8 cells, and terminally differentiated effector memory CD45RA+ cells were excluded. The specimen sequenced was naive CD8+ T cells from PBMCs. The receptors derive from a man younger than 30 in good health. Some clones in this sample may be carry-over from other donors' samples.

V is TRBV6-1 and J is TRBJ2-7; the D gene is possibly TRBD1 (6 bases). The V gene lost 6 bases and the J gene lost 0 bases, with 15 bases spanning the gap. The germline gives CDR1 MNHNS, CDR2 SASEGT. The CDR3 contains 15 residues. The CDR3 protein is CASSPGTPSSYEQYF. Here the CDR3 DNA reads TGTGCCAGCAGCCCCGGGACACCCAGCTCCTACGAGCAGTACTTC.

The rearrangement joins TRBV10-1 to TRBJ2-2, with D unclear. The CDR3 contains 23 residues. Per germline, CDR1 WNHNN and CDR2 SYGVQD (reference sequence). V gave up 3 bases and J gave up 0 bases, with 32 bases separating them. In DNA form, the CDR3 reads TGCGCCAGCAGTGAACATCCCCGTATGCATATGGTACCTCATACTGCGAACACCGGGGAGCTGTTTTTT. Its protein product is CASSEHPRMHMVPHTANTGELFF.

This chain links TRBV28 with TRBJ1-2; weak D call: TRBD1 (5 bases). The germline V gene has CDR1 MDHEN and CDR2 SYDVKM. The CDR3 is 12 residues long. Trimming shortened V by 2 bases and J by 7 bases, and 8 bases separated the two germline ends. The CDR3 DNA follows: TGTGCCAGCAGTTTACAGGGACCTGGCTACACCTTC. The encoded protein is CASSLQGPGYTF.

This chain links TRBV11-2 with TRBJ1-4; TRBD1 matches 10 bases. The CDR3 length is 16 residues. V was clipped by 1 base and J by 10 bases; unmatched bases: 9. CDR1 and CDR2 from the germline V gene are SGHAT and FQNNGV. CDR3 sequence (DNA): TGTGCCAGCAGCTTAGGACCCCGGGACAGGGGCGGAAAACTGTTTTTT. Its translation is CASSLGPRDRGGKLFF.

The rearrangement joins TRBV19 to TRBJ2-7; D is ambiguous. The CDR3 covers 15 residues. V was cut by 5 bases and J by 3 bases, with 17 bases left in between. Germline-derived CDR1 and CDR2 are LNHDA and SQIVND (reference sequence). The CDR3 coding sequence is TGTGCCAGTAGTCCCAACCCAGACACCTACTACGAGCAGTACTTC. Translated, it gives CASSPNPDTYYEQYF.

The CDR3: CASSPYPGQGYEQYF. In DNA form, the CDR3 reads TGTGCCAGCAGCCCTTACCCGGGACAGGGCTACGAGCAGTACTTC. The rearrangement uses TRBV27 and TRBJ2-7; 9 bases align to TRBD1. The germline CDR1 and CDR2 sequences are MNHEY and SMNVEV (reference sequence). The CDR3 has 15 residues. The V segment lost 6 bases and the J segment 3 bases; nucleotides outside the gene matches: 9.

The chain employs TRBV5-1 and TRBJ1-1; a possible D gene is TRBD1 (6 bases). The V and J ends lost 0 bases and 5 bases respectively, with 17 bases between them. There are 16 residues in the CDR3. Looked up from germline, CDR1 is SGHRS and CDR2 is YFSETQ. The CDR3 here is CASSLARGLVVTEAFF. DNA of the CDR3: TGCGCCAGCAGCTTGGCCAGGGGCCTGGTAGTAACTGAAGCTTTCTTT.

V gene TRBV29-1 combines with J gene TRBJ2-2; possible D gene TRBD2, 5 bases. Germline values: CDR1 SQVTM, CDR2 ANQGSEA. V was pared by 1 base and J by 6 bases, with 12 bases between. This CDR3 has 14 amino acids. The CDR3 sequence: CSVEVEGNAGELFF. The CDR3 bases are TGCAGCGTTGAAGTTGAGGGTAATGCCGGGGAGCTGTTTTTT.

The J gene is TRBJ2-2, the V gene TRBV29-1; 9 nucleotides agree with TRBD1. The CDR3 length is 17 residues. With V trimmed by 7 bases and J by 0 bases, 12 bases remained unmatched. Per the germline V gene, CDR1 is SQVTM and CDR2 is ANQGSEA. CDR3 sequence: CSAHGTGWFANTGELFF. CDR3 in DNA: TGCAGCGCCCACGGGACAGGGTGGTTCGCGAACACCGGGGAGCTGTTTTTT.

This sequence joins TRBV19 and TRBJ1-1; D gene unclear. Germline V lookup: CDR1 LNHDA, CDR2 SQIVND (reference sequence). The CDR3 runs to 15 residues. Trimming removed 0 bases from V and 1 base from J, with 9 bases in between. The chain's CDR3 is CASSIETAQNTEAFF. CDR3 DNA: TGTGCCAGTAGTATAGAAACGGCACAGAACACTGAAGCTTTCTTT.